This T cell receptor (beta chain) was identified in a study of blood T cell repertoires in COVID-19. Study in general: The study drew acute and convalescent COVID-19 samples from the United States, Italy and Spain.

Per the original data handling: Reference gene primer amplification gave estimated nucleated cell counts. Using immunoSEQ multiplex PCR, the repertoire was profiled, and TCRdb retains in-frame clones only, with some absent. The DNA was the basis for D and trimming; V, J and clone size are from that table. The data show some 200,000 clones, with around 86% seen just once and roughly 5.7% held by the top ten. This receptor was obtained from a man older than 75 with acute or convalescent COVID-19. Sequencing input: peripheral blood.

The DNA of the CDR3 is TGTGCCACCAGCAGAGACCCAATTAACTATGGCTACACCTTC. The encoded protein is CATSRDPINYGYTF. The chain links TRBV15 to TRBJ1-2; D remains unclear. Trimming cost V 0 bases and J 1 base, with 6 bases left between them. Germline assignment: CDR1 LNHNV and CDR2 YYDKDF (reference sequence). The CDR3 consists of 14 residues.